Below, 24 T cell receptor beta chains from the same sample are listed, as sequenced in a study of early T cells in non-severe SARS-CoV-2 infection. TCRdb re-derived calls from the 5' RACE reads in MiXCR, one entry per CDR3 protein. The sample lists about 44,000 distinct CDR3 sequences, 12% seen once, with roughly 15% in the top ten. Sequencing used whole blood. All receptors derive from an adult who was a healthcare worker with PCR-confirmed SARS-CoV-2 infection or an uninfected control (not recorded which).

The sample holds many counts of this clonotype. The genes are TRBV12-3 or TRBV12-4 and TRBJ2-7; the D is unclear. The V end was cut by 4 bases, the J end by 3 bases, with 4 bases between. This CDR3 is 11 amino acids long. For the CDR3, the DNA is TGTGCCAGCAGTTCACTCTACGAGCAGTACTTC. Amino acids: CASSSLYEQYF.

The table lists this clonotype with many counts. The chain has TRBV4-1 and TRBJ1-2, with a possible D match to TRBD1 (6 bases). Per germline, CDR1 MGHRA and CDR2 YSYEKL. The V gene lost 2 bases and the J gene lost 2 bases, with 12 bases spanning the gap. This CDR3 is 15 amino acids long. CDR3 nucleotides: TGCGCCAGCAGCCAATCAAGGACAGAGAACTATGGCTACACCTTC. This sequence encodes CASSQSRTENYGYTF.

This clonotype showed up just a few times. The rearrangement links TRBV12-3 or TRBV12-4 to TRBJ2-7, with 8 bases lining up with TRBD2. Germline trimming cut 6 bases from V and 0 bases from J; bases unmatched to any gene: 4. CDR3 length: 14 amino acids. The CDR3 loop reads CASRSSGSSYEQYF. The DNA of the CDR3 is TGTGCCAGCAGATCCAGCGGGAGCTCCTACGAGCAGTACTTC.

This clonotype was observed at least ten times. The chain recombines TRBV7-9 with TRBJ2-7; 11 nucleotides align to TRBD1. The V gene's germline CDR1 is SEHNR and CDR2 FQNEAQ (reference sequence). Trimming at V came to 8 bases and at J to 2 bases, leaving 2 bases not matched to a gene. The CDR3 has 13 residues. The CDR3 is CASEGQGAYEQYF. The CDR3 nucleotides read TGTGCCAGCGAGGGACAGGGGGCCTACGAGCAGTACTTC.

This clonotype was seen only a few times. The chain joins TRBV20-1 to TRBJ2-2; D is unresolved. The CDR3 loop spans 13 amino acids. The V gene's germline CDR1 is DFQATT and CDR2 SNEGSKA (reference sequence). Trimming stripped 1 base from V and 6 bases from J, with 9 bases between. The CDR3 coding sequence is TGCAGTGCTAGAGTTCCAGTATCCGGGGAGCTGTTTTTT. Translation gives CSARVPVSGELFF.

The chain uses TRBV12-3 or TRBV12-4 and TRBJ1-2, with D possibly TRBD1 on 6 matching bases. The V and J ends lost 7 bases and 4 bases respectively, with 10 bases between them. The length of the CDR3 is 12 residues. CDR3 in DNA: TGTGCCAGCATCAGGGGTACCTATGGCTACACCTTC. It codes for CASIRGTYGYTF.

The CDR3 DNA is TGTGCCAGCAGCCAAGTTTTTAACATTCAGTACTTC. Translating it yields CASSQVFNIQYF. This chain connects TRBV3-1 to TRBJ2-4; D gene unclear. Germline assignment: CDR1 LGHDT and CDR2 YNNKEL (reference sequence). The CDR3 length is 12 residues. Trimming pared 1 base from V and 7 bases from J, leaving 5 bases between. The whole variable domain, filled in from reference TRBV3-1 and TRBJ2-4, reads DTAVSQTPKYLVTQMGNDKSIKCEQNLGHDTMYWYKQDSKKFLKIMFSYNNKELIINETVPNRFSPKSPDKAHLNLHINSLELGDSAVYFCASSQVFNIQYFGAGTRLSVL.

The V gene is TRBV9, the J gene TRBJ1-5, with D maybe TRBD1 (5 bases). CDR1 and CDR2 (germline): SGDLS, YYNGEE. V was cut by 0 bases and J by 0 bases, with 7 bases left in between. The CDR3 is 15 residues long. The CDR3 DNA follows: TGTGCCAGCAGCGTAGGGGGGAATAGCAATCAGCCCCAGCATTTT. This gives the protein CASSVGGNSNQPQHF. The full variable domain, completed using reference TRBV9 and TRBJ1-5, is DSGVTQTPKHLITATGQRVTLRCSPRSGDLSVYWYQQSLDQGLQFLIQYYNGEERAKGNILERFSAQQFPDLHSELNLSSLELGDSALYFCASSVGGNSNQPQHFGDGTRLSIL.

The gene calls are TRBV2 and TRBJ1-1, with D perhaps matching TRBD1 (5 bases). Trimming shortened V by 4 bases and J by 5 bases, and 11 bases separated the two germline ends. This CDR3 spans 13 amino acids. Germline lookup yields CDR1 SNHLY and CDR2 FYNNEI. CDR3 nucleotide sequence: TGTGCCAGCAGTGCTTATAGGGGAACTGAAGCTTTCTTT. It yields the protein CASSAYRGTEAFF.

The V call is TRBV20-1, the J call TRBJ2-4, with D possibly being TRBD1 or TRBD2 (7 bases each). Between the trimmed V and J ends, which lost 4 bases and 7 bases, there was a span of 14 bases. The CDR3 covers 13 residues. CDR1 DFQATT and CDR2 SNEGSKA come from the germline V gene (reference sequence). CDR3 amino acids: CSAIRQGGNIQYF. CDR3 nucleotides: TGCAGTGCTATTCGACAGGGAGGGAACATTCAGTACTTC.

This clonotype was detected many times. This chain joins TRBV27 and TRBJ1-5, with D perhaps TRBD1 (6 bases). CDR1 MNHEY and CDR2 SMNVEV come from the germline V gene (reference sequence). This CDR3 is built from 14 residues. The V gene lost 2 bases and the J gene lost 7 bases, with 12 bases spanning the gap. CDR3 amino acids: CASSLNRAGQPQHF. As DNA, the CDR3 is TGTGCCAGCAGTTTAAACAGGGCAGGGCAGCCCCAGCATTTT.

This chain links TRBV6-2 or TRBV6-3 with TRBJ2-7, with D unresolved. CDR1 and CDR2 from the germline V gene are MNHEY and SVGEGT. This CDR3 has 14 amino acids. V dropped 6 bases and J dropped 6 bases, with 18 bases sitting between them. This CDR3 reads CASSHSSFVFEQYF. Here the CDR3 DNA reads TGTGCCAGCAGCCACTCCAGCTTCGTTTTCGAGCAGTACTTC.

This clonotype was recorded many times. The rearrangement joins TRBV18 to TRBJ1-1; 10 bases line up with TRBD1. The CDR3 extends over 17 amino acids. Losses at the gene ends were 1 base for V and 5 bases for J; bases not matched to a gene: 10. Germline CDR1 reads KGHSH; CDR2 reads LQKENI. The CDR3 DNA is TGTGCCAGCTCACCACTCGGATCCGACAGGGGGCAAACTGAAGCTTTCTTT. Amino acids: CASSPLGSDRGQTEAFF.

There are a few counts of this clonotype. The chain uses TRBV6-2 or TRBV6-3 and TRBJ2-1; D is ambiguous. Trimming cost V 4 bases and J 4 bases, with 14 bases left between them. The CDR3 is 15 residues long. The V gene's germline CDR1 is MNHEY and CDR2 SVGEGT. Written as DNA, the CDR3 is TGTGCCAGCAGTTCTAAACCCCCCATTTACAATGAGCAGTTCTTC. Residues: CASSSKPPIYNEQFF.

This clonotype was detected ten times or more. The chain links TRBV6-6 to TRBJ2-7; a possible D gene is TRBD1 (7 bases). There are 13 residues in the CDR3. Trimming shortened V by 6 bases and J by 2 bases, and 11 bases separated the two germline ends. The germline V gene has CDR1 MNHNY and CDR2 SVGAGI (reference sequence). CDR3 bases: TGTGCCAGCAGGCCCAGGGGGGCCTACGAGCAGTACTTC. Encoded protein: CASRPRGAYEQYF.

The chain couples TRBV7-3 to TRBJ2-7; D not resolved. The CDR3 consists of 13 residues. CDR1 and CDR2 (germline): SGHTA, FQGTGA. V shed 5 bases and J shed 7 bases, with 15 bases lying between them. The CDR3 loop is CASSQIPGQEQYF. CDR3 DNA: TGTGCCAGCAGCCAAATACCTGGGCAGGAGCAGTACTTC.

There are many counts of this clonotype. J is TRBJ2-5 and V is TRBV24-1; 7 positions agree with TRBD1. V trimming: 5 bases; J trimming: 0 bases; junction bases outside the gene matches: 8. Germline CDR1 reads KGHDR; CDR2 reads SFDVKD. The CDR3 consists of 16 residues. The CDR3 DNA reads TGTGCCACCAGTGCCATGGGACAGAACAACCAAGAGACCCAGTACTTC. Its translation is CATSAMGQNNQETQYF.

V usage is TRBV24-1 and J usage is TRBJ1-5; 7 positions agree with TRBD1. The CDR3 covers 15 residues. Trimming cost V 4 bases and J 6 bases; bases outside gene matches: 8. Per germline, CDR1 KGHDR and CDR2 SFDVKD. CDR3: CATSDPQGVGQPQHF. CDR3 nucleotide sequence: TGTGCCACCAGTGACCCTCAGGGGGTCGGTCAGCCCCAGCATTTT.

In its sample, this clonotype was seen a few times. The CDR3 DNA is TGTGCCAGTTCTTTTAGGACAGGGGTGTTGGCAGCTTTCTTT. This sequence encodes CASSFRTGVLAAFF. This chain uses TRBV19 with TRBJ1-1, with 9 bases lining up with TRBD1. The germline CDR1 and CDR2 sequences are LNHDA and SQIVND (reference sequence). Germline trimming cut 8 bases from V and 10 bases from J; bases unmatched to any gene: 14. The CDR3 has 14 amino acids.

In this sample, this clonotype turned up many times. V gene TRBV7-3 combines with J gene TRBJ2-3; tentative D call: TRBD2 (6 bases). Germline V gives CDR1 SGHTA, CDR2 FQGTGA. The CDR3 totals 14 residues. V was trimmed by 6 bases and J by 4 bases, leaving 14 bases between them. The CDR3 sequence is CASSRTGSSDTQYF. CDR3 nucleotides: TGTGCCAGCAGTCGTACCGGGAGTTCAGATACGCAGTATTTT.

This clonotype was seen only a few times. The rearrangement uses TRBV5-5 and TRBJ2-3; TRBD2 might be the D (6 bases). Trimming pared 3 bases from V and 0 bases from J, leaving 8 bases between. Per germline, CDR1 SGHKS and CDR2 YYEKEE (reference sequence). The CDR3 is 14 residues long. The CDR3 sequence is CASSSGLSTDTQYF. CDR3 DNA sequence: TGTGCCAGCAGCTCGGGACTGAGCACAGATACGCAGTATTTT. The full variable domain, completed using reference TRBV5-5 and TRBJ2-3, is DAGVTQSPTHLIKTRGQQVTLRCSPISGHKSVSWYQQVLGQGPQFIFQYYEKEERGRGNFPDRFSARQFPNYSSELNVNALLLGDSALYLCASSSGLSTDTQYFGPGTRLTVL.

This clonotype was counted many times. This rearrangement joins TRBV5-6 to TRBJ2-7, with TRBD1 matching over 7 bases. This CDR3 is built from 14 residues. The V gene's germline CDR1 is SGHDT and CDR2 YYEEEE. V gave up 3 bases and J gave up 4 bases; unmatched junction bases: 7. The CDR3 DNA sequence: TGTGCCAGCAGCTCGACAGGGACGTTATACGAGCAGTACTTC. Translation gives CASSSTGTLYEQYF.

J is TRBJ1-4 and V is TRBV18, with 7 bases identical to TRBD1. The junction had 2 bases not matched to a gene; V was cut back by 4 bases and J by 0 bases. The CDR3 has 15 residues. Per germline, CDR1 KGHSH and CDR2 LQKENI. Here the CDR3 reads CASSRDRATNEKLFF. CDR3 bases: TGTGCCAGCTCACGGGACAGAGCAACTAATGAAAAACTGTTTTTT.

In its sample, this clonotype was seen many times. V gene TRBV4-1 combines with J gene TRBJ1-5; 8 bases fit TRBD1. CDR1 MGHRA and CDR2 YSYEKL come from the germline V gene. Losses at the gene ends were 2 bases for V and 14 bases for J; bases not matched to a gene: 8. The CDR3 is made up of 13 amino acids. The CDR3 here is CASSQTVQGAEHF. The CDR3 DNA sequence: TGCGCCAGCAGCCAAACGGTCCAGGGGGCCGAGCATTTT.